This TCR beta chain emerged from a study of Tregs in tolerant kidney transplant recipients. The data were produced by immunoSEQ multiplex PCR, yet TCRdb's version contains in-frame clones alone and is incomplete. The listing records 25,000 to 35,000 clones. This CDR3 region has 14 residues. Germline V gene data show CDR1 as SGHRS and CDR2 as YFSETQ. Study-level points and caveats: For some patients, primers changed over time, blocking nucleotide-level comparison. Tolerant patients' donor-specific Tregs expanded beyond overall Tregs, suggesting antigen-driven growth. Few patients were studied, so findings need validation in larger groups.

To note about this clone: Its antigen is not identified. The junction does not match germline at one end; this may be a read error. The CDR3 end lies 3 residues beyond the end of the read and is filled in from the germline J gene.

Related graft donors supplied nonmyeloablative bone marrow transplants, and mixed chimerism was transient. Sequenced material: CD4+ T cells from blood (PBMCs), taken 24 months after the transplant. The sequence derives from a human patient who received a combined kidney and bone marrow transplant. Certain T cells may be donor cells from the graft. This chain connects TRBV5-1 to TRBJ2-4, with 7 bases lining up with TRBD2. The sequenced part of the CDR3 DNA is TGCGCCAACAGCTTAGGCGGGAGTTTGAACATT. Its translation is CANSLGGSLNI. The full CDR3 protein is CANSLGGSLNIQYF. Drawing the rest from reference TRBV5-1 and TRBJ2-4, the complete variable domain is KAGVTQTPRYLIKTRGQQVTLSCSPISGHRSVSWYQQTPGQGLQFLFEYFSETQRNKGNFPGRFSGRQFSNSRSEMNVSTLELGDSALYLCANSLGGSLNIQYFGAGTRLSVL.